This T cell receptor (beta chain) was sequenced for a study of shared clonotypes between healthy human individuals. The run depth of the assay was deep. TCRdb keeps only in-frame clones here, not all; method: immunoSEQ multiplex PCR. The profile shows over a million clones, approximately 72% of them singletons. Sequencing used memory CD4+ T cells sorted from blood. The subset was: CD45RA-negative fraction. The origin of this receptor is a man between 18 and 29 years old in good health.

The CDR3 DNA follows: TGTGCCAGCGGGGGCGGGGTACGGGGTGAAAAACTGTTTTTT. This gives the protein CASGGGVRGEKLFF. The gene calls are TRBV2 and TRBJ1-4, with a possible D match to TRBD1 (6 bases). Germline V gene lookup returns CDR1 SNHLY and CDR2 FYNNEI. V dropped 8 bases and J dropped 7 bases, with 17 bases sitting between them. The CDR3 runs 14 residues.